Below, 27 T cell receptor beta chains from the same sample are listed, as sequenced in a study of shared clonotypes between healthy human individuals. Cells designated naive CD8 were CD45RO-negative and were positively selected for CCR7, with terminally differentiated effector memory CD45RA+ cells excluded. Produced via immunoSEQ multiplex PCR; TCRdb's table is partial and in-frame only. The sample has hundreds of thousands of clones, around 95% seen once; the top ten hold over 0.09%. The sequenced material came from naive CD8+ T cells sorted from blood. The source is a woman in her twenties or thirties in good health.

The genes are TRBV2 and TRBJ2-1; TRBD2 aligns across 11 bases. The CDR3 runs to 16 residues. The germline V gene has CDR1 SNHLY and CDR2 FYNNEI. Losses at the gene ends were 7 bases for V and 8 bases for J; bases not matched to a gene: 13. The CDR3 spells CASIRLAGGPGDEQFF. The CDR3 DNA follows: TGTGCCAGCATTCGGTTAGCGGGAGGGCCGGGGGATGAGCAGTTCTTC.

In DNA, the CDR3 is TGCAGCGTCGTCTCTAGACAGGTTACAGATACGCAGTATTTT. Translating it yields CSVVSRQVTDTQYF. The rearrangement links TRBV29-1 to TRBJ2-3, with D perhaps matching TRBD1 (6 bases). Germline values: CDR1 SQVTM, CDR2 ANQGSEA. V lost 6 bases and J 3 bases, leaving 16 bases between the germline ends. This CDR3 region has 14 residues.

V usage is TRBV27 and J usage is TRBJ2-5, with 10 bases fitting TRBD1. From germline, CDR1 is MNHEY and CDR2 SMNVEV (reference sequence). The V gene end was trimmed by 7 bases and the J gene end by 1 base; junction bases not matched to a gene: 9. The CDR3 has 16 residues. CDR3: CASKSRGQGFQETQYF. The CDR3 bases are TGTGCCAGCAAAAGTAGGGGACAGGGGTTCCAAGAGACCCAGTACTTC.

V gene TRBV28 combines with J gene TRBJ1-2, with a possible D match to TRBD1 (6 bases). The CDR3 contains 13 residues. The V end lost 6 bases, the J end lost 8 bases, and 16 bases lay between the germline ends. CDR1 and CDR2 from the germline V gene are MDHEN and SYDVKM. This CDR3 reads CASRSITGHGYTF. The CDR3 DNA reads TGTGCCAGCAGATCCATTACAGGGCACGGCTACACCTTC.

V usage is TRBV7-9 and J usage is TRBJ2-1; 8 bases align to TRBD2. V trimming: 10 bases; J trimming: 6 bases; junction bases outside the gene matches: 14. Germline V gene data show CDR1 as SEHNR and CDR2 as FQNEAQ (reference sequence). The CDR3 consists of 15 residues. The CDR3 region is CATRGEGLGGNEQFF. The CDR3 nucleotides read TGTGCCACCCGCGGGGAGGGACTAGGGGGCAATGAGCAGTTCTTC. Based on the CDR3 plus reference TRBV7-9 and TRBJ2-1, the full variable domain is DTGVSQNPRHKITKRGQNVTFRCDPISEHNRLYWYRQTLGQGPEFLTYFQNEAQLEKSRLLSDRFSAERPKGSFSTLEIQRTEQGDSAMYLCATRGEGLGGNEQFFGPGTRLTVL.

Only one count was recorded for this clone. This chain uses TRBV27 with TRBJ1-1, with a tentative D call TRBD1 (5 bases). Germline CDR1 MNHEY, CDR2 SMNVEV (reference sequence). The length of the CDR3 is 16 residues. Between the trimmed V and J ends, which lost 6 bases and 5 bases, there was a span of 22 bases. DNA of the CDR3: TGTGCCAGCAGCTCCCTCGAGGCAGGGACGATGACTGAAGCTTTCTTT. Encoded protein: CASSSLEAGTMTEAFF.

The V call is TRBV5-5, the J call TRBJ2-5; D remains ambiguous. The V end was cut by 2 bases, the J end by 3 bases, with 8 bases between. This CDR3 region has 13 residues. Germline assignment: CDR1 SGHKS and CDR2 YYEKEE (reference sequence). CDR3 sequence (DNA): TGTGCCAGCAGCTTAGACGGCGAAGAGACCCAGTACTTC. It yields the protein CASSLDGEETQYF.

This chain connects TRBV15 to TRBJ2-1; D remains unclear. Germline values: CDR1 LNHNV, CDR2 YYDKDF (reference sequence). The CDR3 totals 14 residues. Trimming cost V 0 bases and J 9 bases, with 12 bases left between them. As DNA, the CDR3 is TGTGCCACCAGCAGAGACCTGCCTCGAGGTGAGCAGTTCTTC. It encodes CATSRDLPRGEQFF.

The J gene is TRBJ1-1, the V gene TRBV7-8; 7 nucleotides line up with TRBD1. V was pared by 5 bases and J by 3 bases, with 18 bases of the junction left unmatched. The CDR3 contains 18 residues. Looked up from germline, CDR1 is SGHVS and CDR2 is FQNEAQ. The CDR3 nucleotides are TGTGCCAGCAGCGGATCGGCGGGACAGCTTAGTCTGGACACTGAAGCTTTCTTT. Amino acids: CASSGSAGQLSLDTEAFF. The full variable domain, its missing parts supplied by reference TRBV7-8 and TRBJ1-1, is GAGVSQSPRYKVAKRGQDVALRCDPISGHVSLFWYQQALGQGPEFLTYFQNEAQLDKSGLPSDRFFAERPEGSVSTLKIQRTQQEDSAVYLCASSGSAGQLSLDTEAFFGQGTRLTVV.

The chain employs TRBV30 and TRBJ2-1; 7 positions match TRBD2. Germline assignment: CDR1 GTSNPN and CDR2 SVGIG (reference sequence). V was pared by 2 bases and J by 5 bases, with 9 bases of the junction left unmatched. This CDR3 contains 15 residues. The CDR3 sequence: CAWSIWGGIHNEQFF. CDR3 bases: TGTGCCTGGAGTATTTGGGGGGGGATCCACAATGAGCAGTTCTTC. The whole variable domain, filled in from reference TRBV30 and TRBJ2-1, reads SQTIHQWPATLVQPVGSPLSLECTVEGTSNPNLYWYRQAAGRGLQLLFYSVGIGQISSEVPQNLSASRPQDRQFILSSKKLLLSDSGFYLCAWSIWGGIHNEQFFGPGTRLTVL.

V is TRBV5-1 and J is TRBJ1-2; D is undetermined. Germline CDR1 is SGHRS and CDR2 is YFSETQ. V was shortened by 4 bases and J by 3 bases, with 25 bases between the two germline ends. The CDR3 has 18 residues. The CDR3 nucleotides are TGCGCCAGCAGCGATTGGGTAGTTTTGTCCAGGCCCTACTATGGCTACACCTTC. Translated: CASSDWVVLSRPYYGYTF. The entire variable domain, with the rest obtained from reference TRBV5-1 and TRBJ1-2, is as follows: KAGVTQTPRYLIKTRGQQVTLSCSPISGHRSVSWYQQTPGQGLQFLFEYFSETQRNKGNFPGRFSGRQFSNSRSEMNVSTLELGDSALYLCASSDWVVLSRPYYGYTFGSGTRLTVV.

This clone was seen a handful of times. Distinct nucleotide sequences in the sample also encode this CDR3. The chain has TRBV19 and TRBJ1-5; 9 nucleotides match TRBD1. The CDR3 loop spans 13 amino acids. Losses at the gene ends were 6 bases for V and 4 bases for J; bases not matched to a gene: 1. Germline CDR1 LNHDA, CDR2 SQIVND (reference sequence). In nucleotides, the CDR3 is TGTGCCAGTAGGGGACAGGGAAATCAGCCCCAGCATTTT. Translating gives CASRGQGNQPQHF.

This clone was recorded once. The chain recombines TRBV28 with TRBJ1-1; 9 positions agree with TRBD1. V lost 5 bases to trimming and J lost 5 bases; unmatched junction nucleotides: 9. The CDR3 sequence is 15 residues long. Per germline, CDR1 MDHEN and CDR2 SYDVKM. The CDR3 DNA reads TGTGCCAGCAGTGAACAGGGGGCAAGGGGAACTGAAGCTTTCTTT. It is translated as CASSEQGARGTEAFF.

The chain has TRBV15 and TRBJ1-1; 9 bases line up with TRBD1. V shed 2 bases, J shed 11 bases, and the junction held 3 bases outside the gene matches. CDR1 is LNHNV and CDR2 is YYDKDF in the germline V gene (reference sequence). This CDR3 has 12 amino acids. The CDR3 DNA reads as TGTGCCACCAGCAGACAACAGGGGGCGGCTTTCTTT. It codes for CATSRQQGAAFF.

J is TRBJ2-7 and V is TRBV29-1, with TRBD2 identical over 7 bases. From germline, CDR1 is SQVTM and CDR2 ANQGSEA. V trimming: 4 bases; J trimming: 2 bases; junction bases outside the gene matches: 8. CDR3 size: 14 residues. The CDR3 spells CSVGRLRETYEQYF. CDR3 DNA sequence: TGCAGCGTTGGGCGGTTGCGGGAGACCTACGAGCAGTACTTC.

The chain recombines TRBV19 with TRBJ2-3, with 16 positions matching TRBD2. After removal of 5 bases from V and 2 bases from J, the junction contained 4 bases not matched to a gene. The germline V gene encodes CDR1 LNHDA and CDR2 SQIVND (reference sequence). The CDR3 sequence is 17 residues long. The CDR3 DNA reads as TGTGCCAGTAGTTCGGGACTAGCGGGAGGGTACACAGATACGCAGTATTTT. This encodes CASSSGLAGGYTDTQYF.

This chain connects TRBV2 to TRBJ2-4; the D is unclear. The ends were cut back, 3 bases at V and 4 bases at J, with 7 bases in the middle. The germline V gene encodes CDR1 SNHLY and CDR2 FYNNEI. The CDR3 loop spans 13 amino acids. The DNA for the CDR3 is TGTGCCAGCAGTGAGATCAGTAAAAACATTCAGTACTTC. Translation gives CASSEISKNIQYF.

The chain employs TRBV6-5 and TRBJ2-5, with a tentative D call TRBD1 (6 bases). The CDR3 has 15 residues. The V gene's germline CDR1 is MNHEY and CDR2 SVGAGI. V was shortened by 0 bases and J by 3 bases, with 11 bases between the two germline ends. CDR3 DNA: TGTGCCAGCAGTTACTCGACGACAGGTGAAGAGACCCAGTACTTC. Its protein product is CASSYSTTGEETQYF.

The genes are TRBV13 and TRBJ2-7, with TRBD1 matching 9 bases. Germline assignment: CDR1 PRHDT and CDR2 FYEKMQ (reference sequence). J lost 3 bases, V lost 5 bases, and 17 bases had no gene match. This CDR3 is built from 18 residues. The CDR3 here is CASSRLLDPGQGDYEQYF. Written as DNA, the CDR3 is TGTGCCAGCAGCCGCCTACTGGACCCGGGACAGGGAGACTACGAGCAGTACTTC.

The CDR3 DNA reads as TGTGCCAGCAGCCGGGCTCAGGGTGGGGAATATAGCAATCAGCCCCAGCATTTT. Its protein is CASSRAQGGEYSNQPQHF. The V call is TRBV7-9, the J call TRBJ1-5; possibly TRBD1 for D (5 bases). The CDR3 sequence is 18 residues long. Per the germline V gene, CDR1 is SEHNR and CDR2 is FQNEAQ (reference sequence). Trimming stripped 5 bases from V and 0 bases from J, with 20 bases between.

The CDR3 loop is CASSLVGHEQYF. CDR3 DNA: TGTGCCAGCAGCTTGGTGGGACACGAGCAGTACTTC. The chain joins TRBV5-6 to TRBJ2-7; possibly TRBD1 or TRBD2 for D (5 bases each). Between the trimmed V and J ends, which lost 0 bases and 5 bases, there was a span of 6 bases. Germline CDR1 and CDR2: SGHDT and YYEEEE. The CDR3 is 12 residues long. The full variable domain, its missing parts supplied by reference TRBV5-6 and TRBJ2-7, is DAGVTQSPTHLIKTRGQQVTLRCSPKSGHDTVSWYQQALGQGPQFIFQYYEEEERQRGNFPDRFSGHQFPNYSSELNVNALLLGDSALYLCASSLVGHEQYFGPGTRLTVT.

The chain uses TRBV4-2 and TRBJ2-1; D may be TRBD2 (5 bases). The germline V and J ends were trimmed by 0 bases and 8 bases, with 17 bases remaining between them. Germline V lookup: CDR1 LGHNA, CDR2 YNFKEQ. The CDR3 totals 16 residues. CDR3: CASSQDAGTEGDEQFF. The CDR3 DNA sequence: TGTGCCAGCAGCCAAGATGCGGGTACAGAGGGCGATGAGCAGTTCTTC.

This clone appeared a single time. This chain uses TRBV27 with TRBJ2-3; 7 positions match TRBD2. V dropped 2 bases and J dropped 1; count of bases not matched to a gene: 3. This CDR3 contains 15 residues. Per germline, CDR1 MNHEY and CDR2 SMNVEV (reference sequence). The CDR3 reads CASSLTGGRTDTQYF. The DNA for the CDR3 is TGTGCCAGCAGTTTAACGGGAGGACGCACAGATACGCAGTATTTT.

The rearrangement uses TRBV5-1 and TRBJ1-1; the D is unclear. V shed 5 bases and J shed 3 bases, with 11 bases lying between them. Germline CDR1 SGHRS, CDR2 YFSETQ. CDR3 size: 13 residues. The CDR3 sequence: CASRGDTYTEAFF. The CDR3 DNA is TGCGCCAGCAGGGGAGACACCTACACTGAAGCTTTCTTT. The whole variable domain, remainder taken from reference TRBV5-1 and TRBJ1-1, is KAGVTQTPRYLIKTRGQQVTLSCSPISGHRSVSWYQQTPGQGLQFLFEYFSETQRNKGNFPGRFSGRQFSNSRSEMNVSTLELGDSALYLCASRGDTYTEAFFGQGTRLTVV.

This chain connects TRBV10-1 to TRBJ2-7; D perhaps matches TRBD2 (5 bases). V was pared by 6 bases and J by 3 bases, with 12 bases between. The CDR3 length is 13 residues. Germline V gene data show CDR1 as WNHNN and CDR2 as SYGVQD (reference sequence). CDR3 DNA: TGCGCCAGCAGCCCCGGGATTATCTACGAGCAGTACTTC. This gives the protein CASSPGIIYEQYF.

The chain recombines TRBV28 with TRBJ1-4, with D maybe TRBD1 (6 bases). Looked up from germline, CDR1 is MDHEN and CDR2 is SYDVKM. The CDR3 consists of 12 residues. The V end lost 1 base, the J end lost 12 bases, and 9 bases lay between the germline ends. The CDR3 sequence: CASSLYRVELFF. The CDR3, as DNA: TGTGCCAGCAGTTTATACAGGGTGGAACTGTTTTTT. The full variable domain, rest sourced from reference TRBV28 and TRBJ1-4, is DVKVTQSSRYLVKRTGEKVFLECVQDMDHENMFWYRQDPGLGLRLIYFSYDVKMKEKGDIPEGYSVSREKKERFSLILESASTNQTSMYLCASSLYRVELFFGSGTQLSVL.

This chain links TRBV4-1 with TRBJ2-7, with a weak D call TRBD2 (5 bases). The germline V gene encodes CDR1 MGHRA and CDR2 YSYEKL. This CDR3 has 15 amino acids. Trimming removed 1 base from V and 3 bases from J, with 13 bases in between. CDR3 nucleotides: TGCGCCAGCAGCCAAGTTCGGGATCCTTTCTACGAGCAGTACTTC. Protein sequence: CASSQVRDPFYEQYF.